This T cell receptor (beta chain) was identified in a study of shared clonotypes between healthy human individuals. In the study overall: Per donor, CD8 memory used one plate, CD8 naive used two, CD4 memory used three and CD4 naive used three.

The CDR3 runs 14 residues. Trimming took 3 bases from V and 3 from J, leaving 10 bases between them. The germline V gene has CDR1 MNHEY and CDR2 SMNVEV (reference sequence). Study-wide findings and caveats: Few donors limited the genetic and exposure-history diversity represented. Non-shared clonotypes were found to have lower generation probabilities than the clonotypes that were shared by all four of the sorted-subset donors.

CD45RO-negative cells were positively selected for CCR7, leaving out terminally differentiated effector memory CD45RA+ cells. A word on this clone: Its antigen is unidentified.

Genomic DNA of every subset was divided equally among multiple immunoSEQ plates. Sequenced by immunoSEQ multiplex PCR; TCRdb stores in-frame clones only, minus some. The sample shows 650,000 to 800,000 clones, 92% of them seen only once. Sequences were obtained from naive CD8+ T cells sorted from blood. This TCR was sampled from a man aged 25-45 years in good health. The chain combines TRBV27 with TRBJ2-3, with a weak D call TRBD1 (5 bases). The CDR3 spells CASSFGPGTDTQYF. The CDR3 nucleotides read TGTGCCAGCAGTTTTGGGCCAGGGACAGATACGCAGTATTTT.